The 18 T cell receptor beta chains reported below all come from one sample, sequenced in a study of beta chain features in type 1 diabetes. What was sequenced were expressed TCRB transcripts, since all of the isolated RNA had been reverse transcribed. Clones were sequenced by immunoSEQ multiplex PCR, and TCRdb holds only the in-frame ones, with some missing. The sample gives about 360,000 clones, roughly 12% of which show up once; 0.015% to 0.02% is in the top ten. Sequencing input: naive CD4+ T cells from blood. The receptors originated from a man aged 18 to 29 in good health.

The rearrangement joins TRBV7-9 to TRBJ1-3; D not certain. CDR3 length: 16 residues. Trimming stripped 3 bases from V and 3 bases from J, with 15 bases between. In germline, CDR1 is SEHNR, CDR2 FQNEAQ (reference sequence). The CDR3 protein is CASSFVLGLRGNTIYF. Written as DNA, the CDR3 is TGTGCCAGCAGCTTCGTTCTAGGACTACGTGGAAACACCATATATTTT.

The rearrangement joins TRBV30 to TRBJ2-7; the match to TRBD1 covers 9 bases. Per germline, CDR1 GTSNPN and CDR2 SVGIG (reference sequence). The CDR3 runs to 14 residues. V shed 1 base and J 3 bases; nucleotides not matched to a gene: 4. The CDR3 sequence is CAWSGDRGVYEQYF. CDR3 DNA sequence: TGTGCCTGGAGTGGAGACAGGGGGGTCTACGAGCAGTACTTC.

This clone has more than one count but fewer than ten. The CDR3 spells CASSDVRGNTEAFF. As DNA, the CDR3 is TGTGCCAGCAGCGACGTCCGGGGGAACACTGAAGCTTTCTTT. This sequence joins TRBV7-2 and TRBJ1-1; D is undetermined. CDR1 and CDR2 from the germline V gene are SGHTA and FQGNSA. There are 14 residues in the CDR3. Trimming pared 5 bases from V and 1 base from J, leaving 11 bases between.

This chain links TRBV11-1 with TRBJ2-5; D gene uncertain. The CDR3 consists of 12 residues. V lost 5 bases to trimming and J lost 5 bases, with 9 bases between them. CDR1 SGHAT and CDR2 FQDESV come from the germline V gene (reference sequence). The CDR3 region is CASSQARETQYF. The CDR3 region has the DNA TGTGCCAGCAGCCAGGCCCGGGAGACCCAGTACTTC.

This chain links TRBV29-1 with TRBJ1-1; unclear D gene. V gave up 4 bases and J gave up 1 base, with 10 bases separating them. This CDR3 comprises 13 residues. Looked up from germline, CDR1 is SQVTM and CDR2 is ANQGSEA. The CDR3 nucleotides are TGCAGCGTTGGAACAGCGGGGAACACTGAAGCTTTCTTT. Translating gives CSVGTAGNTEAFF.

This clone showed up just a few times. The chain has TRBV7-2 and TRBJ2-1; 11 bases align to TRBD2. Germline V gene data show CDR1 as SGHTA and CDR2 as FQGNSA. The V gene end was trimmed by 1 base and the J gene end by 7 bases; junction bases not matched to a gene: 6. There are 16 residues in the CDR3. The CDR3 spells CASSLVSGRAPNEQFF. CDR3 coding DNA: TGTGCCAGCAGCTTAGTTAGCGGGAGGGCCCCGAATGAGCAGTTCTTC.

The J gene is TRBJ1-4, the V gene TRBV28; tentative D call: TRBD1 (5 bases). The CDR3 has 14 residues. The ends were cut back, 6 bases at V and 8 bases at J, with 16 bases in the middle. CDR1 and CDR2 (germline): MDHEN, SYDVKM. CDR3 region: CASRPGGASEKLFF. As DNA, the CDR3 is TGTGCCAGCAGGCCTGGCGGGGCGAGCGAAAAACTGTTTTTT.

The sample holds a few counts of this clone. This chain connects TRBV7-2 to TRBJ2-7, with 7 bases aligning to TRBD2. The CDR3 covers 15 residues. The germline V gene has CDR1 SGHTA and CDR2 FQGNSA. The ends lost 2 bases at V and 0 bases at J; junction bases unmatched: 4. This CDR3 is CASSLLAGVSYEQYF. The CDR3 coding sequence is TGTGCCAGCAGCTTACTGGCGGGAGTCTCCTACGAGCAGTACTTC.

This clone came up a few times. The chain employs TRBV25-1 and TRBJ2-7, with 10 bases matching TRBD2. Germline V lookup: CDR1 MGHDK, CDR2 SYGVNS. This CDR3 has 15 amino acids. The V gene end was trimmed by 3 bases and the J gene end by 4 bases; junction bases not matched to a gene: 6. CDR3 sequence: CASSDPSGSMYEQYF. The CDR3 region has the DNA TGTGCCAGCAGTGATCCTAGCGGGAGTATGTACGAGCAGTACTTC.

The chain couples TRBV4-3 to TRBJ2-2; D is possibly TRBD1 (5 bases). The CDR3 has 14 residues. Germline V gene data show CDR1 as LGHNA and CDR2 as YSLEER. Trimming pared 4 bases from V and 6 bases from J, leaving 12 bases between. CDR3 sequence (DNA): TGCGCCAGCAGCCGCGACCAGGGTGCCGGGGAGCTGTTTTTT. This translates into CASSRDQGAGELFF.

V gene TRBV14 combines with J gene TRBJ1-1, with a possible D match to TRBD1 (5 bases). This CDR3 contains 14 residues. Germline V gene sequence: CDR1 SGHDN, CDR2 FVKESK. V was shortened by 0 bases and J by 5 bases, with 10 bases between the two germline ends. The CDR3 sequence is CASSQDLGGTEAFF. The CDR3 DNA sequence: TGTGCCAGCAGCCAAGATCTGGGGGGAACTGAAGCTTTCTTT.

The CDR3 is CASSLVLAGGRGANVLTF. The CDR3 DNA follows: TGCGCCAGCAGCTTGGTGTTAGCGGGAGGGCGAGGGGCCAACGTCCTGACTTTC. This sequence joins TRBV5-1 and TRBJ2-6; 11 bases are shared with TRBD2. Germline CDR1 is SGHRS and CDR2 is YFSETQ. This CDR3 region has 18 residues. With V trimmed by 0 bases and J by 4 bases, 6 bases remained unmatched.

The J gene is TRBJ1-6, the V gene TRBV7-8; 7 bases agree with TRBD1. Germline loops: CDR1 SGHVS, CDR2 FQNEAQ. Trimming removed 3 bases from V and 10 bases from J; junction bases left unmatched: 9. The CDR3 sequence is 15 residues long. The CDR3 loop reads CASSFRQGDSSPLHF. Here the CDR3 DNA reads TGTGCCAGCAGCTTTCGCCAGGGGGATTCCTCACCCCTCCACTTT.

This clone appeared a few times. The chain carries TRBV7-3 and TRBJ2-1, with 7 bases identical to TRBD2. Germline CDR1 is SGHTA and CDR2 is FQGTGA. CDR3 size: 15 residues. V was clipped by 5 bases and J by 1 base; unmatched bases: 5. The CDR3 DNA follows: TGTGCCAGCAGCGGGAGGGCGAATTCCTACAATGAGCAGTTCTTC. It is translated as CASSGRANSYNEQFF. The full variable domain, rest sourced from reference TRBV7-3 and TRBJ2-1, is GAGVSQTPSNKVTEKGKYVELRCDPISGHTALYWYRQSLGQGPEFLIYFQGTGAADDSGLPNDRFFAVRPEGSVSTLKIQRTERGDSAVYLCASSGRANSYNEQFFGPGTRLTVL.

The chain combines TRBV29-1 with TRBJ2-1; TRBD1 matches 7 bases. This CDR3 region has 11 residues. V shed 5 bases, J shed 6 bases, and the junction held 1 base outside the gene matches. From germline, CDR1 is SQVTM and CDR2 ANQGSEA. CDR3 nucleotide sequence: TGCAGCGTTCGACAGGGCAATGAGCAGTTCTTC. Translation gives CSVRQGNEQFF.

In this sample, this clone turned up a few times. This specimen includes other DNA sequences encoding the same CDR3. The CDR3 DNA is TGTGCCTGGAGCCAGGGCACTGAAGCTTTCTTT. It encodes CAWSQGTEAFF. The rearrangement uses TRBV30 and TRBJ1-1; tentative D call: TRBD1 (5 bases). Germline CDR1 and CDR2: GTSNPN and SVGIG (reference sequence). The V and J ends lost 3 bases and 4 bases respectively, with 6 bases between them. This CDR3 is 11 amino acids long.

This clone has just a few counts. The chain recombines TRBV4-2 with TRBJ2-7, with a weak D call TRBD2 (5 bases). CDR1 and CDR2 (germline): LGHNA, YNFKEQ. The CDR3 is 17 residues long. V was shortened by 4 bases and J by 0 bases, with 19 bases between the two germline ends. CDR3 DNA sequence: TGTGCCAGCAGCCTAGAGGGCGCGGGCACGAACTCCTACGAGCAGTACTTC. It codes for CASSLEGAGTNSYEQYF.

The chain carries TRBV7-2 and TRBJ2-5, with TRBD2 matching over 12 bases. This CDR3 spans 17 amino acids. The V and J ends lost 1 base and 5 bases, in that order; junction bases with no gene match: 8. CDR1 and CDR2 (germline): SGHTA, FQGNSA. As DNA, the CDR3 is TGTGCCAGCAGCTTAGTTGGTGGACTAGCGGGACAGGAGACCCAGTACTTC. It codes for CASSLVGGLAGQETQYF. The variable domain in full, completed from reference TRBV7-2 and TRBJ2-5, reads GAGVSQSPSNKVTEKGKDVELRCDPISGHTALYWYRQSLGQGLEFLIYFQGNSAPDKSGLPSDRFSAERTGGSVSTLTIQRTQQEDSAVYLCASSLVGGLAGQETQYFGPGTRLLVL.